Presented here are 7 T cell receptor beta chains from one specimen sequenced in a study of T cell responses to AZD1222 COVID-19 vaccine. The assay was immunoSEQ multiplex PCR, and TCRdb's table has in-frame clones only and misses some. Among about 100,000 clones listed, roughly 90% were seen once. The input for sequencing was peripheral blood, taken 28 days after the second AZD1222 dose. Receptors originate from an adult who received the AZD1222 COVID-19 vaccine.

This CDR3 reads CASSPKEGGNYGYTF. CDR3 coding DNA: TGTGCCAGCAGCCCCAAGGAGGGGGGCAACTATGGCTACACCTTC. This chain uses TRBV5-4 with TRBJ1-2, with D tentatively TRBD1 (6 bases). Germline V gene data show CDR1 as SGHNT and CDR2 as YYREEE (reference sequence). The length of the CDR3 is 15 residues. V shed 4 bases and J shed 2 bases, with 15 bases lying between them.

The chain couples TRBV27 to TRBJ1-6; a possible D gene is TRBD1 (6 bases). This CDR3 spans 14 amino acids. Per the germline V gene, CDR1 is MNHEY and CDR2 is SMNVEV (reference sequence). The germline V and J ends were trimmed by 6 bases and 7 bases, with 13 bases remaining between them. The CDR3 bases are TGTGCCAGCAGACCCGGGGGCCGGAATTCACCCCTCCACTTT. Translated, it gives CASRPGGRNSPLHF.

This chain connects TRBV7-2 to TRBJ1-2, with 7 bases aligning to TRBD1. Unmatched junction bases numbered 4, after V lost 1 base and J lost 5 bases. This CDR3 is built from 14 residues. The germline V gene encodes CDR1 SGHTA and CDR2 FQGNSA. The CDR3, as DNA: TGTGCCAGCAGCTTAGGGGCGGGACAGTATGGCTACACCTTC. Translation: CASSLGAGQYGYTF.

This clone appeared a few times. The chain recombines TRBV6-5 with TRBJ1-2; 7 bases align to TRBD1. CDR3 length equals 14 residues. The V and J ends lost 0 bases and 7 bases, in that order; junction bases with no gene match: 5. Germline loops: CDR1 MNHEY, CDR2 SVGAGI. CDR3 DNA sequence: TGTGCCAGCAGTTACTCGAGAGGGGGCGGTGGCTACACCTTC. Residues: CASSYSRGGGGYTF.

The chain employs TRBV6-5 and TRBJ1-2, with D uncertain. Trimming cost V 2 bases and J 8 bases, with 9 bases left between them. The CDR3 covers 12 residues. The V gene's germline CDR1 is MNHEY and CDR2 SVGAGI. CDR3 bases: TGTGCCAGCAGTTACGGGGAAGGAGGCTACACCTTC. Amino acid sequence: CASSYGEGGYTF.

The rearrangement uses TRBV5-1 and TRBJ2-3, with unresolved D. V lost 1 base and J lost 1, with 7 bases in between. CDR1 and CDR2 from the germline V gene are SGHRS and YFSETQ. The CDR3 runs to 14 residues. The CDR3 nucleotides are TGCGCCAGCAGCTTGTCAAGCGGCACAGATACGCAGTATTTT. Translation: CASSLSSGTDTQYF.

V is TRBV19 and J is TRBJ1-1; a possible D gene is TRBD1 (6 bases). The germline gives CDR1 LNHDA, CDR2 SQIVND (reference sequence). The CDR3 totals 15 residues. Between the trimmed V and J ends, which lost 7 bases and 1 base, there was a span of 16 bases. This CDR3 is CASTTTGTQNTEAFF. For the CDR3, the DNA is TGTGCCAGTACGACAACCGGGACACAGAACACTGAAGCTTTCTTT. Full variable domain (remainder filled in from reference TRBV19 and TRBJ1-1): DGGITQSPKYLFRKEGQNVTLSCEQNLNHDAMYWYRQDPGQGLRLIYYSQIVNDFQKGDIAEGYSVSREKKESFPLTVTSAQKNPTAFYLCASTTTGTQNTEAFFGQGTRLTVV.